Below are 14 T cell receptor beta chains sequenced from a single sample in a study of blood T cell repertoires in COVID-19. TCRdb's table, derived via immunoSEQ multiplex PCR, lists solely in-frame clones and lacks some. This table holds under 15,000 clones, around 83% found once. What was sequenced was peripheral blood. These receptors were taken from a man between 35 and 55 years old with active or convalescent COVID-19.

The chain joins TRBV6-6 to TRBJ2-1; possible D gene TRBD2, 6 bases. CDR1 and CDR2 from the germline V gene are MNHNY and SVGAGI (reference sequence). Trimming stripped 7 bases from V and 3 bases from J, with 13 bases between. CDR3 length equals 14 residues. The CDR3 reads CASNPGGRYNEQFF. The CDR3 coding sequence is TGTGCCAGCAATCCCGGAGGGCGCTACAATGAGCAGTTCTTC.

This chain links TRBV14 with TRBJ2-7; 7 bases line up with TRBD1. CDR1 is SGHDN and CDR2 is FVKESK in the germline V gene. After removal of 4 bases from V and 5 bases from J, the junction contained 2 bases not matched to a gene. The CDR3 spans 12 residues. The CDR3 here is CASSLGQDEQYF. The CDR3 coding sequence is TGTGCCAGCAGCCTCGGACAGGACGAGCAGTACTTC.

V and J are TRBV7-2 and TRBJ2-1; a possible D gene is TRBD2 (5 bases). CDR3 length: 14 amino acids. The germline gives CDR1 SGHTA, CDR2 FQGNSA. V lost 0 bases and J lost 8, with 11 bases in between. The CDR3 region has the DNA TGTGCCAGCAGCTTAGCTCTAACTAGTTATGAGCAGTTCTTC. Protein product: CASSLALTSYEQFF.

In its sample, this clone ranks as medium-sized. The J gene is TRBJ1-1, the V gene TRBV7-9; D perhaps matches TRBD1 (5 bases). This CDR3 spans 14 amino acids. V was cut by 1 base and J by 1 base, with 7 bases left in between. CDR1 and CDR2 from the germline V gene are SEHNR and FQNEAQ (reference sequence). CDR3 loop: CASSLGGANTEAFF. The CDR3 DNA is TGTGCCAGCAGCTTAGGTGGGGCGAACACTGAAGCTTTCTTT.

V is TRBV7-2 and J is TRBJ2-1; 11 bases are shared with TRBD1. Trimming at V came to 5 bases and at J to 7 bases, leaving 1 base not matched to a gene. Per the germline V gene, CDR1 is SGHTA and CDR2 is FQGNSA. The CDR3 loop spans 13 amino acids. The CDR3 sequence is CASSRDRGNEQFF. DNA of the CDR3: TGTGCCAGCAGCCGGGACAGGGGGAATGAGCAGTTCTTC.

The V call is TRBV29-1, the J call TRBJ2-3, with a weak D call TRBD2 (6 bases). CDR3 length: 15 amino acids. The V gene's germline CDR1 is SQVTM and CDR2 ANQGSEA. With 6 bases removed from V and 2 bases from J, the gap between germline ends came to 18 bases. This chain's CDR3 is CSVTLGRGDTDTQYF. For the CDR3, the DNA is TGCAGCGTCACCTTGGGGCGGGGAGACACAGATACGCAGTATTTT.

The chain recombines TRBV13 with TRBJ1-4, with D possibly TRBD1 on 6 matching bases. The germline gives CDR1 PRHDT, CDR2 FYEKMQ (reference sequence). The CDR3 totals 15 residues. The ends were cut back, 4 bases at V and 3 bases at J, with 12 bases in the middle. The CDR3 sequence is CASSYTGLANEKLFF. CDR3 in DNA: TGTGCCAGCAGCTATACAGGGTTAGCTAATGAAAAACTGTTTTTT.

V usage is TRBV5-6 and J usage is TRBJ1-2; 8 nucleotides align to TRBD1. With 0 bases clipped from V and 2 bases from J, the junction kept 6 bases outside the gene matches. In germline, CDR1 is SGHDT, CDR2 YYEEEE. The CDR3 loop spans 16 amino acids. CDR3 coding DNA: TGTGCCAGCAGCTTGGGCCGACAGGGGTCCAACTATGGCTACACCTTC. Its translation is CASSLGRQGSNYGYTF.

The V and J genes are TRBV7-9 and TRBJ2-7; 10 nucleotides align to TRBD2. The CDR3 is made up of 15 amino acids. From germline, CDR1 is SEHNR and CDR2 FQNEAQ (reference sequence). Trimming cost V 3 bases and J 2 bases; bases outside gene matches: 4. The CDR3 nucleotides are TGTGCCAGCAGCTTTGGGACTAGCGAACCCTACGAGCAGTACTTC. Encoded protein: CASSFGTSEPYEQYF.

This chain joins TRBV27 and TRBJ2-7; possible D gene TRBD1, 5 bases. Trimming removed 2 bases at V and 8 bases at J, with 13 bases between. The CDR3 sequence is 13 residues long. Germline CDR1 is MNHEY and CDR2 is SMNVEV (reference sequence). In DNA form, the CDR3 reads TGTGCCAGCAGTTTACGGGCAGGGTCGAAGCAGTACTTC. Amino acid sequence: CASSLRAGSKQYF.

The rearrangement links TRBV28 to TRBJ1-2; D possibly corresponds to TRBD1 (5 bases). The CDR3 runs to 13 residues. V lost 6 bases and J 2 bases, leaving 10 bases between the germline ends. From germline, CDR1 is MDHEN and CDR2 SYDVKM. The CDR3 bases are TGTGCCAGCAGCCCGGCAGGGAACTATGGCTACACCTTC. It codes for CASSPAGNYGYTF.

This chain links TRBV7-8 with TRBJ2-1; 10 positions match TRBD2. J lost 9 bases, V lost 5 bases, and 10 bases had no gene match. CDR3 size: 15 residues. Germline V lookup: CDR1 SGHVS, CDR2 FQNEAQ. The CDR3 DNA follows: TGTGCCAGCAGCGTCAGCGGGGGGGCCCCCGGTGAGCAGTTCTTC. Amino acids: CASSVSGGAPGEQFF.

The CDR3 nucleotides read TGTGCCAGCAGTTTGATGGCTAGTCGGCCCTACGAGCAGTACTTC. This translates into CASSLMASRPYEQYF. The V gene is TRBV27, the J gene TRBJ2-7, with D hard to call. CDR1 and CDR2 from the germline V gene are MNHEY and SMNVEV (reference sequence). V was cut by 3 bases and J by 2 bases, with 14 bases left in between. The CDR3 is made up of 15 amino acids.

The chain links TRBV7-6 to TRBJ2-3, with D perhaps TRBD2 (6 bases). V lost 5 bases and J lost 6, with 18 bases in between. Germline assignment: CDR1 SGHVS and CDR2 FNYEAQ. This CDR3 region has 15 residues. Here the CDR3 DNA reads TGTGCCAGCAGCCCAGCTGGGGGGTATACGGATACGCAGTATTTT. It yields the protein CASSPAGGYTDTQYF.